The clone carrying this T cell receptor beta chain was picked up one time. The sample belongs to a study of blood T cell repertoires in COVID-19. This CDR3 has 15 amino acids. Trimming pared 1 base from V and 4 bases from J, leaving 11 bases between. Germline-derived CDR1 and CDR2 are SNHLY and FYNNEI. Assay: immunoSEQ multiplex PCR; the TCRdb copy retains only in-frame clones and omits some. The sample yields fewer than 200,000 clones, about four fifths seen once. The sample comprised peripheral blood. The J gene is TRBJ2-1, the V gene TRBV2, with no clear D. This TCR was sampled from a woman older than 75 with COVID-19, enrolled during active disease. The CDR3 reads CASSEDLPHYNEQFF. DNA of the CDR3: TGTGCCAGCAGTGAAGACCTACCCCATTACAATGAGCAGTTCTTC. Looking up the rest from reference TRBV2 and TRBJ2-1 gives the full variable domain: EPEVTQTPSHQVTQMGQEVILRCVPISNHLYFYWYRQILGQKVEFLVSFYNNEISEKSEIFDDQFSVERPDGSNFTLKIRSTKLEDSAMYFCASSEDLPHYNEQFFGPGTRLTVL.